Below are 5 T cell receptor beta chains sequenced from a single sample in a study of shared clonotypes between healthy human individuals. TCRdb's copy holds only in-frame clones and misses some; the assay was immunoSEQ multiplex PCR. Counted here are 650,000 to 800,000 clones, around 77% occurring once; the ten biggest clones make up approximately 1.7%. Sequencing used memory CD4+ T cells sorted from blood. As to subset: CD45RA-negative fraction. The receptor set was obtained from a woman in her 30s in good health.

On this clone itself: Other DNA sequences within the sample encode an identical CDR3. The chain links TRBV28 to TRBJ1-1; D is uncertain. The V end was cut by 3 bases, the J end by 1 base, with 3 bases between. The CDR3 length is 12 residues. Germline CDR1 reads MDHEN; CDR2 reads SYDVKM. CDR3 sequence reads: CASSLENTEAFF. The CDR3 DNA reads as TGTGCCAGCAGTTTGGAGAACACTGAAGCTTTCTTT.

DNA for the CDR3: TGTGCCAGCAGCTGGGACAGGGAGGCCACCTACGAGCAGTACTTC. This sequence encodes CASSWDREATYEQYF. J is TRBJ2-7 and V is TRBV5-4, with 9 bases that match TRBD1. CDR3 length: 15 residues. Per germline, CDR1 SGHNT and CDR2 YYREEE (reference sequence). The V segment lost 3 bases and the J segment 2 bases; nucleotides outside the gene matches: 6.

CDR3 protein: CASSSKTGPTTEAFF. The CDR3 bases are TGTGCCAGCAGCTCCAAAACAGGGCCCACTACTGAAGCTTTCTTT. The chain recombines TRBV13 with TRBJ1-1, with D possibly matching TRBD1 (6 bases). Germline CDR1 PRHDT, CDR2 FYEKMQ (reference sequence). This CDR3 is 15 amino acids long. V was cut by 4 bases and J by 5 bases, with 17 bases left in between.

J is TRBJ2-7 and V is TRBV7-9; no firm D call. The CDR3 contains 15 residues. Germline CDR1 reads SEHNR; CDR2 reads FQNEAQ (reference sequence). Trimming took off 5 bases at V and 2 bases at J, with 16 bases between the two ends. The CDR3 loop reads CASSPPLGFTYEQYF. The CDR3 bases are TGTGCCAGCAGCCCCCCCCTTGGGTTTACCTACGAGCAGTACTTC.

The V and J genes are TRBV7-9 and TRBJ2-1; 15 bases align to TRBD2. Germline CDR1 reads SEHNR; CDR2 reads FQNEAQ (reference sequence). V trimming: 6 bases; J trimming: 10 bases; junction bases outside the gene matches: 7. The CDR3 is 15 residues long. CDR3 DNA sequence: TGTGCCAGCAGGAAGGGACTAGCGGGGGGAGGCGAGCAGTTCTTC. Its protein is CASRKGLAGGGEQFF.